The 10 T cell receptor beta chains given below trace back to one sample, sequenced in a study of CD8+ T cells in alopecia areata. The authors extracted RNA and reverse transcribed it into cDNA as the sequencing template. The protocol was immunoSEQ multiplex PCR, while the TCRdb copy is restricted to in-frame clones and leaves out a portion. The sample includes approximately 100,000 clones, 35% to 45% of them seen just once. Sequencing input: CD4+ T cells sorted from blood. The receptors were gathered from a human donor with alopecia areata.

This chain uses TRBV30 with TRBJ1-1, with D unclear. The germline gives CDR1 GTSNPN, CDR2 SVGIG (reference sequence). CDR3 length equals 12 residues. V dropped 4 bases and J dropped 1 base, with 7 bases sitting between them. DNA of the CDR3: TGTGCCTGGATTATCCAGAACACTGAAGCTTTCTTT. Translation: CAWIIQNTEAFF.

This clone is termed medium-sized. This CDR3 reads CASSVTENSNQPQHF. In DNA, the CDR3 is TGTGCCAGCAGTGTGACAGAAAATAGCAATCAGCCCCAGCATTTT. The J gene is TRBJ1-5, the V gene TRBV28, with a tentative D call TRBD1 (5 bases). CDR1 and CDR2 (germline): MDHEN, SYDVKM. Trimming took off 5 bases at V and 0 bases at J, with 11 bases between the two ends. The CDR3 loop spans 15 amino acids.

V usage is TRBV5-1 and J usage is TRBJ2-5; possible D gene TRBD1, 6 bases. The V and J ends lost 4 bases and 3 bases respectively, with 10 bases between them. Per the germline V gene, CDR1 is SGHRS and CDR2 is YFSETQ. CDR3 size: 13 residues. The CDR3 sequence: CASSRQVEETQYF. The DNA of the CDR3 is TGCGCCAGCAGCCGACAGGTGGAAGAGACCCAGTACTTC.

This chain connects TRBV7-3 to TRBJ1-6; D may be TRBD1 (5 bases). CDR3 size: 15 residues. Trimming removed 5 bases from V and 9 bases from J, with 17 bases in between. Germline lookup yields CDR1 SGHTA and CDR2 FQGTGA. The CDR3, as DNA: TGTGCCAGCAGCAATACGGGACGGATTCGTTCACCCCTCCACTTT. It is translated as CASSNTGRIRSPLHF.

This chain links TRBV4-1 with TRBJ1-2; TRBD1 agrees at 7 bases. Unmatched junction bases numbered 12, after V lost 6 bases and J lost 8 bases. The CDR3 covers 14 residues. CDR1 MGHRA and CDR2 YSYEKL come from the germline V gene. CDR3 DNA sequence: TGCGCCAGCAGTTCTGACAGGGCACGGCCAGGCTACACCTTC. Translation: CASSSDRARPGYTF.

The genes are TRBV20-1 and TRBJ2-1; no firm D call. Per germline, CDR1 DFQATT and CDR2 SNEGSKA (reference sequence). CDR3 length: 11 amino acids. The CDR3 coding sequence is TGCAACGGAAGACCGTACAATGAGCAGTTCTTC. Translation: CNGRPYNEQFF.

The chain uses TRBV6-5 and TRBJ1-2; D might be TRBD1 (5 bases). V was pared by 5 bases and J by 3 bases, with 7 bases between. The CDR3 runs 12 residues. Per germline, CDR1 MNHEY and CDR2 SVGAGI. This CDR3 is CASSQGDYGYTF. The CDR3 coding sequence is TGTGCCAGCAGTCAGGGAGACTATGGCTACACCTTC.

This clone has a handful of counts. The chain combines TRBV29-1 with TRBJ2-3, with 10 bases aligning to TRBD2. This CDR3 is built from 14 residues. Trimming cost V 4 bases and J 8 bases; bases outside gene matches: 9. Germline CDR1 and CDR2: SQVTM and ANQGSEA. The CDR3 sequence: CSVGALAGEGTQYF. The CDR3 bases are TGCAGCGTTGGGGCGCTAGCGGGAGAGGGTACGCAGTATTTT.

The J gene is TRBJ2-1, the V gene TRBV29-1; D tentatively fits TRBD1 or TRBD2 (7 bases each). Germline V CDR1 and CDR2: SQVTM, ANQGSEA. This CDR3 contains 14 residues. The germline V and J ends were trimmed by 4 bases and 7 bases, with 17 bases remaining between them. CDR3 DNA: TGCAGCGTTGTTCAGGGGGGGGGAATGAATGAGCAGTTCTTC. Its protein is CSVVQGGGMNEQFF.

Only a few counts were recorded for this clone. The CDR3 DNA reads TGCAGCGTCGCCCCGACAGGGGAAGAGACCCAGTACTTC. Its translation: CSVAPTGEETQYF. The V gene is TRBV29-1, the J gene TRBJ2-5; 8 nucleotides align to TRBD1. J gave up 3 bases and V 6 bases, and 6 bases lay outside the gene matches. From germline, CDR1 is SQVTM and CDR2 ANQGSEA. This CDR3 is built from 13 residues.